This T cell receptor beta chain is drawn from a study of T cell changes during pregnancy in multiple sclerosis. The CDR3 spans 15 residues. The V gene's germline CDR1 is SGHVS and CDR2 FQNEAQ. Trimming at V came to 5 bases and at J to 3 bases, leaving 9 bases not matched to a gene. Clones were sequenced by immunoSEQ multiplex PCR, and TCRdb holds only the in-frame ones, with some missing. The table has 85,000 to 95,000 clones, about nine tenths seen once. The sequence came from a female donor in good health, enrolled as a control in a pregnancy study. The sequences come from peripheral blood, collected after pregnancy. The chain combines TRBV7-8 with TRBJ2-7, with 8 bases aligning to TRBD2. The DNA of the CDR3 is TGTGCCAGCAGCCCCTGGACTAGCACTTTCTACGAGCAGTACTTC. Its protein is CASSPWTSTFYEQYF.